Here is one T cell receptor beta chain with its context. The antigen is not known. This entry belongs to a study of cytomegalovirus exposure and HLA in healthy donors. Study summary: The same platform was used for the 100 to 150 validation repertoires and the 650 to 800 first-cohort repertoires, a later analysis reported. Notes on the study in general: Many donors carried some public TCRs, although rarity characterized most TCR sequences. In vitro data verified three CMV-associated chains as specific for CMV antigens. Overall, roughly 170 TCR beta chains were annotated as cytomegalovirus-associated.

Germline V gives CDR1 ENHRY, CDR2 SYGVKD. The junction had 16 bases not matched to a gene; V was cut back by 11 bases and J by 4 bases. The CDR3 length is 15 residues. Some clones are missing from TCRdb's copy, which holds only in-frame ones; the method was immunoSEQ multiplex PCR. The data hold tens of thousands of clones, with 96% observed a single time. The sample comprised PBMCs. The source of this sequence is a man aged 18 to 30 in good health and CMV-seronegative. The chain uses TRBV10-3 and TRBJ1-1; 7 nucleotides align to TRBD1. CDR3 loop: CASRSPPSGGTEAFF. CDR3 DNA: TGTGCCTCTCGATCTCCGCCCTCAGGGGGCACTGAAGCTTTCTTT.